This TCR beta chain was documented in a study of T cell changes during pregnancy in multiple sclerosis. TCRdb's table, derived via immunoSEQ multiplex PCR, lists solely in-frame clones and lacks some. The sample includes about 23,000 clones, roughly 84% of them seen just once. CDR1 is GTSNPN, CDR2 SVGIG, per germline (reference sequence). V was cut by 2 bases and J by 8 bases, with 6 bases left in between. The CDR3 extends over 11 amino acids. The chain joins TRBV30 to TRBJ1-4, with unresolved D. Sequences were derived from CD8+ T cells from peripheral blood mononuclear cells, sampled before pregnancy. This TCR was sampled from a female donor with multiple sclerosis, enrolled in a pregnancy study. The CDR3 is CAWSSREKLFF. The CDR3 DNA sequence: TGTGCCTGGAGTAGCCGAGAAAAACTGTTTTTT.